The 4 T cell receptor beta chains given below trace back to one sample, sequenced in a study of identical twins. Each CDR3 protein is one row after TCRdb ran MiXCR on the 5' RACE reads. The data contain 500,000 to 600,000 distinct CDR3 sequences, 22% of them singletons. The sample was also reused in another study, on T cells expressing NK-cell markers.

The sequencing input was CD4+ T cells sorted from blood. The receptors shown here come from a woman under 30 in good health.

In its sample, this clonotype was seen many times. This CDR3 reads CATSPGGWNEQFF. The CDR3 DNA reads TGTGCCACCAGCCCAGGCGGGTGGAATGAGCAGTTCTTC. The rearrangement joins TRBV15 to TRBJ2-1, with D possibly TRBD2 on 5 matching bases. The CDR3 runs to 13 residues. Per germline, CDR1 LNHNV and CDR2 YYDKDF (reference sequence). The V gene lost 5 bases and the J gene lost 7 bases, with 12 bases spanning the gap. Combining the CDR3 with reference TRBV15 and TRBJ2-1 gives the whole variable domain DAMVIQNPRYQVTQFGKPVTLSCSQTLNHNVMYWYQQKSSQAPKLLFHYYDKDFNNEADTPDNFQSRRPNTSFCFLDIRSPGLGDTAMYLCATSPGGWNEQFFGPGTRLTVL.

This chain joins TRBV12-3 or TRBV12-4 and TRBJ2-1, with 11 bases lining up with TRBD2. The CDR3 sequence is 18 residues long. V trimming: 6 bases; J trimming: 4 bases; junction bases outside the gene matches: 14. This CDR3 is CASSPRLLAGGSYNEQFF. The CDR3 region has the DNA TGTGCCAGCAGCCCTAGACTTCTAGCGGGGGGTTCGTACAATGAGCAGTTCTTC.

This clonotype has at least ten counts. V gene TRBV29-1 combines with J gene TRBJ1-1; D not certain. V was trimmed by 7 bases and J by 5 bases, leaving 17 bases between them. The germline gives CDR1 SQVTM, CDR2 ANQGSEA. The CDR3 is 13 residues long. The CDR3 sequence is CSGRPSFRTEAFF. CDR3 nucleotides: TGCAGCGGACGACCGAGCTTTCGGACTGAAGCTTTCTTT. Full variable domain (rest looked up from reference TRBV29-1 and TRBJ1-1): SAVISQKPSRDICQRGTSLTIQCQVDSQVTMMFWYRQQPGQSLTLIATANQGSEATYESGFVIDKFPISRPNLTFSTLTVSNMSPEDSSIYLCSGRPSFRTEAFFGQGTRLTVV.

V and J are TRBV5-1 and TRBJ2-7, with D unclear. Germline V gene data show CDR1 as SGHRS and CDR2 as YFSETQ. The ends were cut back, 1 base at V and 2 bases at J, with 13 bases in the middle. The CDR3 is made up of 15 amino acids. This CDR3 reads CASSLLGGRPYEQYF. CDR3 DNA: TGCGCCAGCAGCTTGTTGGGCGGACGCCCCTACGAGCAGTACTTC.